Listed below are T cell receptor beta chains from one sample, sequenced in a study of shared clonotypes between healthy human individuals. The repertoire was sequenced with immunoSEQ multiplex PCR; TCRdb's copy has only in-frame clones and lacks some. The sample lists around 1.1 million clones; 70% to 80% were seen once. The sequenced sample was memory CD4+ T cells from PBMCs. All receptors come from a man aged 18 to 35 in good health. Some clones in this sample may be carry-over from other donors' samples. Each CDR3 is given with its conserved first and last residue. The order of the fields is clone size, D gene, J gene, V gene, CDR3 DNA, CDR3 protein. D genes are given only for firm matches. Not all rows give a size; the values are once, few, many and, for expanded clones, a class.

. TRBD1 TRBJ2-1 TRBV28 TGTGCCAGCAGTTTAATAGGGACAGAGAACAATGAGCAGTTCTTC CASSLIGTENNEQFF
. . TRBJ1-1 TRBV5-1 TGCGCCAGCAGCTTGGACAACCCCGGCGGGAACACTGAAGCTTTCTTT CASSLDNPGGNTEAFF
few . TRBJ2-6 TRBV29-1 TGCAGCGTTGAAGGAACTGGGGCCAACGTCCTGACTTTC CSVEGTGANVLTF
. . TRBJ2-1 TRBV6-6 TGTGCCAGCAGCCGCGGCAGGGGGAGGGATGAGCAGTTCTTC CASSRGRGRDEQFF
. TRBD2 TRBJ2-3 TRBV7-2 TGTGCCAGCAGCTTAGGGAGCGGGAGGGCGAATACGCAGTATTTT CASSLGSGRANTQYF
. . TRBJ2-1 TRBV7-3 TGTGCCAGCAGCCCCGGGTTTAGCTCCTACAATGAGCAGTTCTTC CASSPGFSSYNEQFF
. . TRBJ1-1 TRBV5-1 TGCGCCAGTCATACATTCGGGGTTGACACTGAAGCTTTCTTT CASHTFGVDTEAFF
once TRBD2 TRBJ2-5 TRBV18 TGTGCCAGCTCACCACAAGCGGGAGGCAGGGAGACCCAGTACTTC CASSPQAGGRETQYF
once . TRBJ2-3 TRBV29-1 TGCAGCGTTGAAAGTTACTCCGTCACAGATACGCAGTATTTT CSVESYSVTDTQYF
once . TRBJ2-3 TRBV28 TGTGCCAGCAGCACTCCCGGGGTTAGCACAGATACGCAGTATTTT CASSTPGVSTDTQYF